A single T cell receptor beta chain is shown here with its context. The CDR3 spans 15 residues. V gave up 4 bases and J gave up 3 bases, with 12 bases separating them. CDR1 is LGHDT and CDR2 is YNNKEL in the germline V gene (reference sequence). In the study's own analysis: Amplification of reference gene primers provided the estimated nucleated cell counts. The method was immunoSEQ multiplex PCR; TCRdb's version includes in-frame clones alone and lacks a portion of them. Clonal size and the V and J genes are those of that table, whereas D and trimming came from the DNA. The sample includes under 350,000 clones, approximately 86% seen only once; the top ten take about 4.2%. This sample stems from a study of blood T cell repertoires in COVID-19.

This receptor was taken from a woman in her 40s with acute COVID-19. The chain joins TRBV3-1 (or the pseudogene TRBV3-2) to TRBJ2-2, with a weak D call TRBD2 (6 bases). Sequences were obtained from PBMCs or T cells enriched from blood (not recorded which). For the CDR3, the DNA is TGTGCCAGCAGCCGAGGAGGGGTTTACACCGGGGAGCTGTTTTTT. Its protein is CASSRGGVYTGELFF.